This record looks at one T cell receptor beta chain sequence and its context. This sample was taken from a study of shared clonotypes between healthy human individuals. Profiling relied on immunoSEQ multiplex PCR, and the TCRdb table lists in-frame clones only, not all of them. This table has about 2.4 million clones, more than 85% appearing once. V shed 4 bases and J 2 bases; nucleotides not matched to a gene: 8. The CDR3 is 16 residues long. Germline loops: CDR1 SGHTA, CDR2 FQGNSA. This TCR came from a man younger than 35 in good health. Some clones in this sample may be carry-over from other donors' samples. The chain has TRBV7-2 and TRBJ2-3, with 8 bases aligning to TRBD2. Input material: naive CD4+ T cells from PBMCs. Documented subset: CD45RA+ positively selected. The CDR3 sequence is CASSSTGTRYTDTQYF. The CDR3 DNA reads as TGTGCCAGCAGCTCTACCGGGACTAGATACACAGATACGCAGTATTTT.